Following are 18 T cell receptor beta chains from one sample sequenced in a study of read filtering for tumor transcriptome and immune sequencing (dated by TCRdb to the early 2020s). TCRdb lists the instrument as Illumina HiSeq 4000. TCR libraries were constructed from roughly 400 ng RNA using the Immunoverse kit, and molecular barcoded adaptors covering alpha/delta and beta/gamma chains were employed. TCRdb reprocessing: public reads trimmed at Q25 with fastp, clones called with MiXCR, in-frame beta chains kept. Here each entry gathers all rows of one CDR3 protein and keeps the most common genes and DNA. The sample table records roughly 25,000 distinct CDR3 sequences; under 15% of these occur just once. About two fifths of the sample is held by the ten biggest clonotypes. The sample comprised a population of CD138-negative cells sorted from bone marrow. The cell subset or site label corresponds to: bone marrow mononuclear cells depleted of CD138+ plasma/myeloma cells by negative magnetic selection. These receptors all stem from a donor at least 40 years old with multiple myeloma.

Of note for this clonotype: One end of the junction is discordant with germline, which a read error may explain. The chain recombines TRBV11-2 with TRBJ2-5; 8 nucleotides align to TRBD2. CDR3 length equals 17 residues. Germline V gene data show CDR1 as SGHAT and CDR2 as FQNNGV. The CDR3 nucleotides are TGTGCCGGCAGCTTAGGATGGGAAAGCGGGAGCCGGGAGACCCAGTACTTC. It translates to CAGSLGWESGSRETQYF.

This clonotype was seen repeatedly, ten times or more. V and J are TRBV19 and TRBJ2-1, with D unresolved. CDR3 length: 13 residues. Germline CDR1 LNHDA, CDR2 SQIVND (reference sequence). The V end lost 1 base, the J end lost 6 bases, and 7 bases lay between the germline ends. In nucleotides, the CDR3 is TGTGCCAGTAGTATAGCGGGTATCAATGAGCAGTTCTTC. Translated: CASSIAGINEQFF.

There are a few counts of this clonotype. This chain connects TRBV5-6 to TRBJ1-1; no clear D gene. CDR1 is SGHDT and CDR2 is YYEEEE in the germline V gene. CDR3 length: 14 residues. V was clipped by 6 bases and J by 1 base, with 13 bases between them. The CDR3 region has the DNA TGTGCCAGCACCCTGCTTACACGGAACACTGAAGCTTTCTTT. Residues: CASTLLTRNTEAFF. The variable domain in full, completed from reference TRBV5-6 and TRBJ1-1, reads DAGVTQSPTHLIKTRGQQVTLRCSPKSGHDTVSWYQQALGQGPQFIFQYYEEEERQRGNFPDRFSGHQFPNYSSELNVNALLLGDSALYLCASTLLTRNTEAFFGQGTRLTVV.

This clonotype was seen at least ten times. The chain is built from TRBV20-1 and TRBJ1-5, with TRBD1 identical over 7 bases. The CDR3 runs 15 residues. The ends lost 4 bases at V and 2 bases at J; junction bases unmatched: 8. CDR1 and CDR2 from the germline V gene are DFQATT and SNEGSKA (reference sequence). The CDR3: CSATTGRGGNQPQHF. Here the CDR3 DNA reads TGCAGTGCTACGACAGGGAGAGGGGGCAATCAGCCCCAGCATTTT.

This clonotype was seen repeatedly, ten times or more. This chain uses TRBV6-6 with TRBJ1-2, with 11 bases identical to TRBD1. Losses at the gene ends were 5 bases for V and 5 bases for J; bases not matched to a gene: 7. The CDR3 sequence is 15 residues long. Germline V gene data show CDR1 as MNHNY and CDR2 as SVGAGI (reference sequence). CDR3 protein: CASSQPGQGGYGYTF. The CDR3 coding sequence is TGTGCCAGCAGTCAGCCGGGACAGGGGGGGTATGGCTACACCTTC.

This clonotype appeared many times. The DNA for the CDR3 is TGTGCCAGCAGCGTAGATGACCTCACCTACGAGCAGTACTTC. This encodes CASSVDDLTYEQYF. V and J are TRBV9 and TRBJ2-7, with unresolved D. The germline V gene encodes CDR1 SGDLS and CDR2 YYNGEE. This CDR3 is built from 14 residues. Trimming stripped 0 bases from V and 2 bases from J, with 9 bases between.

As concerns this clonotype: Since a much larger clone is just one base distant, this may be a read error. The chain uses TRBV3-1 and TRBJ2-5; D uncertain. The germline CDR1 and CDR2 sequences are LGHDT and YNNKEL (reference sequence). The CDR3 spans 12 residues. CDR3 sequence (DNA): TGTGCCGGCAGCCAGTTACAAGAGACCCAGTACTTC. It encodes CAGSQLQETQYF.

CDR3 bases: TGTGCCAGCAGCGTACAGAGCACCTGTAATTCACCCCTCCACTTT. This encodes CASSVQSTCNSPLHF. This rearrangement joins TRBV7-9 to TRBJ1-6; unclear D gene. V was shortened by 5 bases and J by 6 bases, with 14 bases between the two germline ends. From germline, CDR1 is SEHNR and CDR2 FQNEAQ (reference sequence). The length of the CDR3 is 15 residues.

This clonotype has a count of ten or more. The chain combines TRBV10-3 with TRBJ2-3, with a possible D match to TRBD2 (6 bases). The CDR3 has 13 residues. Germline V gene data show CDR1 as ENHRY and CDR2 as SYGVKD. The ends were cut back, 8 bases at V and 2 bases at J, with 11 bases in the middle. DNA for the CDR3: TGTGCCATCTGTAGCGGAGCCACAGATACGCAGTATTTT. The encoded protein is CAICSGATDTQYF.

This clonotype was seen at least ten times. This chain links TRBV5-1 with TRBJ2-1; 9 nucleotides align to TRBD2. Germline values: CDR1 SGHRS, CDR2 YFSETQ. V trimming: 4 bases; J trimming: 0 bases; junction bases outside the gene matches: 14. The CDR3 has 19 residues. CDR3 loop: CASSPPGLASAFSYNEQFF. The DNA of the CDR3 is TGCGCCAGCAGCCCACCCGGACTAGCGAGCGCCTTCTCCTACAATGAGCAGTTCTTC. Variable domain in full (rest from reference TRBV5-1 and TRBJ2-1): KAGVTQTPRYLIKTRGQQVTLSCSPISGHRSVSWYQQTPGQGLQFLFEYFSETQRNKGNFPGRFSGRQFSNSRSEMNVSTLELGDSALYLCASSPPGLASAFSYNEQFFGPGTRLTVL.

This clonotype was observed a few times. This rearrangement joins TRBV5-4 to TRBJ2-3, with 7 positions matching TRBD1. The germline CDR1 and CDR2 sequences are SGHNT and YYREEE (reference sequence). Trimming cost V 4 bases and J 2 bases; bases outside gene matches: 7. This CDR3 has 15 amino acids. The CDR3 loop reads CASSRDRVATDTQYF. The CDR3 DNA sequence: TGTGCCAGCAGCCGAGACAGGGTCGCCACAGATACGCAGTATTTT. Filled out from reference TRBV5-4 and TRBJ2-3, the complete variable domain reads ETGVTQSPTHLIKTRGQQVTLRCSSQSGHNTVSWYQQALGQGPQFIFQYYREEENGRGNFPPRFSGLQFPNYSSELNVNALELDDSALYLCASSRDRVATDTQYFGPGTRLTVL.

This clonotype has a count of ten or more. This chain uses TRBV10-3 with TRBJ1-2, with D tentatively TRBD1 (6 bases). V dropped 6 bases and J dropped 0 bases, with 11 bases sitting between them. The CDR3 covers 14 residues. Germline lookup yields CDR1 ENHRY and CDR2 SYGVKD. The CDR3 DNA is TGTGCCATCAGGGCGACAGGCCCTAACTATGGCTACACCTTC. It is translated as CAIRATGPNYGYTF.

This clonotype was counted ten times or more. V is TRBV5-1 and J is TRBJ2-5; 7 nucleotides agree with TRBD1. The CDR3 spans 13 residues. V dropped 4 bases and J dropped 4; count of bases not matched to a gene: 4. Germline V gene lookup returns CDR1 SGHRS and CDR2 YFSETQ. The CDR3 DNA follows: TGCGCCAGCAGCACAGGGGATAGAGAGACCCAGTACTTC. Protein sequence: CASSTGDRETQYF.

This clonotype was detected ten times or more. This chain joins TRBV28 and TRBJ2-1; 8 nucleotides align to TRBD2. CDR3 size: 14 residues. In germline, CDR1 is MDHEN, CDR2 SYDVKM. The J segment lost 7 bases and the V segment lost 5 bases, leaving 7 bases of the junction unmatched. The DNA of the CDR3 is TGTGCCAGCAGTGAAGGATCTAGCGGGAATGAGCAGTTCTTC. Residues: CASSEGSSGNEQFF.

This clonotype was observed many times. DNA for the CDR3: TGTGCCAGCAGCAAGATAGGGACTAGCGGGAGTGGAGAGACCCAGTACTTC. This encodes CASSKIGTSGSGETQYF. V gene TRBV21-1 combines with J gene TRBJ2-5; the table's TRBD2 call for D was not verified on the DNA. TRBV21-1 is classified as a pseudogene. This CDR3 region has 17 residues.

Notes on this clonotype: A much bigger clone sits one base away, suggesting this may be a read error. The chain recombines TRBV7-9 with TRBJ2-7; perhaps TRBD2 as D (6 bases). Germline V gives CDR1 SEHNR, CDR2 FQNEAQ (reference sequence). There are 14 residues in the CDR3. The CDR3 reads CASSRDFGVHERYF. CDR3 coding DNA: TGTGCCAGCAGCCGGGACTTTGGGGTCCACGAGCGGTACTTC.

This clonotype was seen repeatedly, ten times or more. The rearrangement uses TRBV4-1 and TRBJ1-4; unclear D gene. CDR1 MGHRA and CDR2 YSYEKL come from the germline V gene. The germline V and J ends were trimmed by 8 bases and 3 bases, with 13 bases remaining between them. The CDR3 length is 14 residues. CDR3 sequence: CASSRAGSNEKLFF. The CDR3 DNA follows: TGCGCCAGCTCCCGAGCGGGGTCTAATGAAAAACTGTTTTTT.

This chain joins TRBV6-1 and TRBJ2-1; D possibly corresponds to TRBD1 (5 bases). CDR1 and CDR2 from the germline V gene are MNHNS and SASEGT. V lost 2 bases and J 4 bases, leaving 9 bases between the germline ends. CDR3 length equals 14 residues. DNA of the CDR3: TGTGCCAGCAGTGAATTAAGACAGTACAATGAGCAGTTCTTC. It is translated as CASSELRQYNEQFF.